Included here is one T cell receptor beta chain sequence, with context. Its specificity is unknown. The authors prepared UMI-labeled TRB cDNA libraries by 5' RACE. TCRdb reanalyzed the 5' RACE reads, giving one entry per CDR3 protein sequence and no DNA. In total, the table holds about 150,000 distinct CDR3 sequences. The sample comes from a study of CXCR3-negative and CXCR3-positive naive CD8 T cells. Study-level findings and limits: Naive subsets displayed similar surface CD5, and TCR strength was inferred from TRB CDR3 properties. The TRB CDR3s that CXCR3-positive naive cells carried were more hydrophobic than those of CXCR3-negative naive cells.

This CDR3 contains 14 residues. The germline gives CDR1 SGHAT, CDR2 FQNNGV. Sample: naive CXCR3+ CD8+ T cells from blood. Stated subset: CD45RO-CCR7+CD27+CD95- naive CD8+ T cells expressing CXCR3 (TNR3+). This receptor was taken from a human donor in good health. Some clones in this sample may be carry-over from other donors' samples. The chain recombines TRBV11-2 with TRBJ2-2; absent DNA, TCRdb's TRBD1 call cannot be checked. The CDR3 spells CASTGPGYSGELFF.